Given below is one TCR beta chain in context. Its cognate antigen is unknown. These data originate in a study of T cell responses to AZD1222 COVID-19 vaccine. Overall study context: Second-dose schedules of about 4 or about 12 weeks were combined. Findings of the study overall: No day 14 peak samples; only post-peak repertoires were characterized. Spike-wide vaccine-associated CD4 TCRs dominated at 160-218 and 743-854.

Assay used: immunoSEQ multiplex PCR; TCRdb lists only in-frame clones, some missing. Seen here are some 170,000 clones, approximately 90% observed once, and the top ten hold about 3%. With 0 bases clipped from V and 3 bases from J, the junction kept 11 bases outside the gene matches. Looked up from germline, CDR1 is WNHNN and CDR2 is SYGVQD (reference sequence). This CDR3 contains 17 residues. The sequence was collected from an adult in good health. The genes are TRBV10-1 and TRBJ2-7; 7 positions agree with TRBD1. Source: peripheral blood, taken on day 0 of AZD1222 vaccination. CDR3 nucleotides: TGCGCCAGCAGTGAGTCACAACCCGGGACAGATTTCTACGAGCAGTACTTC. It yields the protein CASSESQPGTDFYEQYF.